This TCR beta chain was profiled in a study of OX40 agonist ivuxolimab in advanced cancers. Across the study: Partial responses were achieved by three patients: one hepatocellular carcinoma, two cutaneous melanoma.

About this clone: Its antigen is as yet unknown.

General study results and limits: Mean expanded clone counts were higher in CD8+ than CD4+ T cells.

Sequencing was performed with immunoSEQ multiplex PCR; in TCRdb, only in-frame clones are kept and a portion is missing. Of some 39,000 clones in the sample, around nine tenths were seen once. CDR3 length: 16 amino acids. The V gene's germline CDR1 is KGHSH and CDR2 LQKENI. The V gene end was trimmed by 4 bases and the J gene end by 5 bases; junction bases not matched to a gene: 8. The sequence was collected from an adult with an advanced solid tumor such as melanoma, head and neck, liver or kidney cancer. V and J are TRBV18 and TRBJ2-1; 10 nucleotides align to TRBD2. This specimen was CD4+ or CD8+ T cells sorted from blood, taken in a trial of the OX40 agonist ivuxolimab. In DNA form, the CDR3 reads TGTGCCAGCTCACGCGTAGCGGGAGGTACGAACAATGAGCAGTTCTTC. Translation gives CASSRVAGGTNNEQFF.